The sequence of this TCR beta chain was determined in a study of T-cell memory formation after mild COVID-19. Whole-study context: Clustering of TCRs was largely donor specific. Study findings and constraints: A second wave of clones peaked on day 37, and their SARS-CoV-2 specificity went unconfirmed.

CDR1 is SGHRS, CDR2 YFSETQ, per germline. The CDR3 length is 13 residues. Deletions cut 3 bases from V and 6 bases from J, with 12 bases between. It was 5'RACE with constant-segment primers that produced the TCR alpha and TCR beta cDNA libraries, which carried sample barcodes and UMIs. TCRdb reanalysed the 5' RACE reads using MiXCR and keeps one entry per CDR3 protein. This sample has some 340,000 distinct CDR3 sequences, with 10% to 15% found just once. This clonotype was observed at least ten times. No antigen is known for it. The chain uses TRBV5-1 and TRBJ1-1; no reliable D call. The sample was PBMCs or a T cell subset sorted from them (not recorded which). The TCR originated in a young man who had mild COVID-19 (a few samples of this study predate the infection). Cell type and time point are not known. The chain's CDR3 is CASSSWTGSEAFF. The CDR3 DNA reads TGCGCCAGCAGCTCCTGGACGGGATCTGAAGCTTTCTTT.